Listed below are T cell receptor beta chains from one sample, sequenced in a study of siplizumab effects on memory and regulatory T cells. Method: immunoSEQ multiplex PCR; TCRdb's copy keeps in-frame clones and lacks some. The data hold more than 95,000 clones, with 90% to 95% observed a single time. The source material was CD4+ T cells sorted from blood. The receptors were gathered from a human donor in good health. Both conserved end residues are part of each CDR3. The D gene is left open where the match is weak. Size is omitted from some rows. Given values are once, few, many or a class for expanded clones.

d_gene	j_gene	abundance	v_gene	CDR3nt	CDR3aa
.	TRBJ1-2	.	TRBV20-1	TGCAGTGCTAGTGCCGCCTATGGCTACACCTTC	CSASAAYGYTF
.	TRBJ1-4	.	TRBV19	TGTGCCAGCAGGGTTGCTAATGAAAAACTGTTTTTT	CASRVANEKLFF
.	TRBJ1-2	.	TRBV11-3	TGTGCCAGCGGAGGCGGGATTGGCTACACCTTC	CASGGGIGYTF
TRBD1	TRBJ2-7	.	TRBV19	TGTGCCAGTAGTACACTGGACAGGGTTCACGAGCAGTACTTC	CASSTLDRVHEQYF
.	TRBJ2-2	.	TRBV2	TGTGCCAGCAGTGTCGGGAACACCGGGGAGCTGTTTTTT	CASSVGNTGELFF
TRBD1	TRBJ2-1	.	TRBV5-1	TGCGCCAGCAGCTCCGGGACAGGGGACAATGAGCAGTTCTTC	CASSSGTGDNEQFF
TRBD1	TRBJ2-5	.	TRBV5-1	TGCGCCAGCAGCTTGGGACAGGGATTTGTACAAGAGACCCAGTACTTC	CASSLGQGFVQETQYF
.	TRBJ1-3	.	TRBV19	TGTGCCAGTAGGAGGGGAACACGCGGAAACACCATATATTTT	CASRRGTRGNTIYF
.	TRBJ2-5	few	TRBV9	TGTGCCAGCAGCGTAGTCGCCTGGGAGACCCAGTACTTC	CASSVVAWETQYF
.	TRBJ2-7	.	TRBV7-8	TGTGCCAGCAGCCCGGCATATAACTCCTACGAGCAGTACTTC	CASSPAYNSYEQYF
.	TRBJ1-6	.	TRBV5-4	TGTGCCAGCAGCTTGGCCCCCCCAACGGATTCACCCCTCCACTTT	CASSLAPPTDSPLHF
.	TRBJ1-1	.	TRBV5-1	TGCGCCAGCAGCTCGACGGTGAACACTGAAGCTTTCTTT	CASSSTVNTEAFF
TRBD1	TRBJ2-6	few	TRBV19	TGTGCCAGCAAGTTATCGACAGGGTGGTCTGGGGCCAACGTCCTGACTTTC	CASKLSTGWSGANVLTF
.	TRBJ2-1	.	TRBV30	TGTGCCTGGAGGGACCTGAAAACAGGGACTGAGCAGTTCTTC	CAWRDLKTGTEQFF
TRBD1	TRBJ1-3	.	TRBV5-1	TGCGCCAGTCGGACAGGGCAAAGCTCTGGAAACACCATATATTTT	CASRTGQSSGNTIYF
TRBD2	TRBJ2-1	.	TRBV7-9	TGTGCCAGCAGAACACTAGCGGGGGGGCAGTATGAGCAGTTCTTC	CASRTLAGGQYEQFF
TRBD1	TRBJ1-1	.	TRBV19	TGTGCCAGTAAAGCACAGGGGGCGAGTACTGAAGCTTTCTTT	CASKAQGASTEAFF
.	TRBJ2-3	.	TRBV6-1	TGTGCCAGCAGTGTTGGTAGACCAGATACGCAGTATTTT	CASSVGRPDTQYF
.	TRBJ2-5	.	TRBV5-4	TGTGCCAGCAGCACGGGGGACCAAGAGACCCAGTACTTC	CASSTGDQETQYF
.	TRBJ1-3	.	TRBV6-1	TGTGCCAGTAAGTCGGCCGGAAACACCATATATTTT	CASKSAGNTIYF
TRBD2	TRBJ2-7	.	TRBV11-2	TGTGCCAGCAGCCCCACGGGGGGATCCTACGAGCAGTACTTC	CASSPTGGSYEQYF
TRBD2	TRBJ2-3	.	TRBV6-4	TGTGCCACAGCCTCCAGCGGGGGCACAGATACGCAGTATTTT	CATASSGGTDTQYF
.	TRBJ2-3	.	TRBV19	TGTGCCAGTAGTATGACTGATACGCAGTATTTT	CASSMTDTQYF
.	TRBJ2-5	.	TRBV19	TGTGCCAGTACTCCCGGTTTATTAGGCCAAGAGACCCAGTACTTC	CASTPGLLGQETQYF
.	TRBJ1-5	.	TRBV4-1	TGCGCCAGCAGCCAACGTTTGGGGACCTATAGCAATCAGCCCCAGCATTTT	CASSQRLGTYSNQPQHF
.	TRBJ1-6	many	TRBV28	TGTGCCAGCAGTTTATTCTCCCTTAATTCACCCCTCCACTTT	CASSLFSLNSPLHF
.	TRBJ2-4	.	TRBV30	TGTGCCTGGAGCGTACAGGAGGGGACCATTCAGTACTTC	CAWSVQEGTIQYF
.	TRBJ2-3	.	TRBV6-1	TGTGCCAGCAGTGAAGGTGTGGGTACGCAGTATTTT	CASSEGVGTQYF
TRBD1	TRBJ1-6	.	TRBV15	TGTGCCACCAGCACCGGACAGGGGGCCTCACCCCTCCACTTT	CATSTGQGASPLHF
.	TRBJ2-7	.	TRBV14	TGTGCCAGCAGCCAGGGGCAGGCCTACGAGCAGTACTTC	CASSQGQAYEQYF
.	TRBJ2-3	.	TRBV2	TGTGCCAGCAGCCTACAGGACAGCACGCAGTATTTT	CASSLQDSTQYF
TRBD1	TRBJ2-1	.	TRBV4-1	TGCGCCAGCAGCCAAGCCTTGACAGGGGGGATGGATGAGCAGTTCTTC	CASSQALTGGMDEQFF
.	TRBJ2-3	.	TRBV5-4	TGTGCCAGCAGCCTCGGGGTAGATACGCAGTATTTT	CASSLGVDTQYF
TRBD2	TRBJ2-7	.	TRBV5-1	TGCGCCAGCAGCTTGGAGCCCAGCGGGGGAGTTCCTCGGATCGAGCAGTACTTC	CASSLEPSGGVPRIEQYF
TRBD2	TRBJ2-7	once	TRBV27	TGTGCCAGCAGTTTAAATAGCGGGGGGGCCTTGCAGTACTTC	CASSLNSGGALQYF
TRBD1	TRBJ1-2	once	TRBV7-2	TGTGCCAGCAGCTTAGGGGGACAGGGCAGCTACACCTTC	CASSLGGQGSYTF
.	TRBJ2-5	.	TRBV5-1	TGCGCCAGCAGCTTTTTCTCAGAGACCCAGTACTTC	CASSFFSETQYF
.	TRBJ2-3	.	TRBV9	TGTGCCAGCAGCGTAGGTCACGCCCGCACAGATACGCAGTATTTT	CASSVGHARTDTQYF
.	TRBJ1-6	few	TRBV5-6	TGTGCCAGCAGCTCCTCGGGGGGGCTCCTCCACTTT	CASSSSGGLLHF
.	TRBJ1-5	.	TRBV2	TGTGCCAGCATGTTGACAGGAAATAGCAATCAGCCCCAGCATTTT	CASMLTGNSNQPQHF
.	TRBJ1-2	.	TRBV14	TGTGCCAGCAGCCAAGAGTCTCTACTACTAGCTAACTATGGCTACACCTTC	CASSQESLLLANYGYTF
.	TRBJ1-1	once	TRBV6-5	TGTGCCAGCAGATCCACAGGGATCTTAACTGAAGCTTTCTTT	CASRSTGILTEAFF
.	TRBJ2-5	.	TRBV10-3	TGTGCCATCAGTGAGTCTAGCGGTAAAGAGACCCAGTACTTC	CAISESSGKETQYF
.	TRBJ1-4	.	TRBV5-1	TGCGCCAGCAGCTTACTCCAGGTCTCACGGGCTGAAAAACTGTTTTTT	CASSLLQVSRAEKLFF
.	TRBJ2-2	.	TRBV4-1	TGCGCCAGCAGCCAAGAATGGATAAGGGGGTTACATGGCACCGGGGAGCTGTTTTTT	CASSQEWIRGLHGTGELFF
TRBD1	TRBJ1-2	.	TRBV5-6	TGTGCCAGCAGCTTGGAGGGGACAGGGGATCTAGGCTACACCTTC	CASSLEGTGDLGYTF
.	TRBJ1-3	.	TRBV14	TGTGCCAGCAGCCAAGGTCCCAACTCTGGAAACACCATATATTTT	CASSQGPNSGNTIYF
.	TRBJ1-6	.	TRBV25-1	TGTGCCAGCAGTAACACAGGGACCGGTTCACCCCTCCACTTT	CASSNTGTGSPLHF
.	TRBJ1-2	.	TRBV29-1	TGCAGCGTTGTGACGGGGCTCGGTGGCTACACCTTC	CSVVTGLGGYTF
.	TRBJ2-1	.	TRBV5-4	TGTGCCAGCAGAGCAGGGGCCTACAATGAGCAGTTCTTC	CASRAGAYNEQFF
TRBD2	TRBJ2-5	.	TRBV27	TGTGAGACTAGCGGTAGGAAAGAGACCCAGTACTTC	CETSGRKETQYF
TRBD1	TRBJ1-5	.	TRBV10-3	TGTGCCATCAGTGAAACAGGGGGCGCCGGATTATGGCCCCAGCATTTT	CAISETGGAGLWPQHF
.	TRBJ2-1	.	TRBV4-1	TGCGCCAGCAGACCACTTGACCGAAACAATGAGCAGTTCTTC	CASRPLDRNNEQFF
TRBD1	TRBJ1-3	.	TRBV6-5	TGTGCCAGCAGTTATCAGGGGGCTAGCGGAAACACCATATATTTT	CASSYQGASGNTIYF
.	TRBJ1-2	.	TRBV27	TGTGCCAGCAGTTTAGGGGTCAGACCGCGAGGCTACACCTTC	CASSLGVRPRGYTF